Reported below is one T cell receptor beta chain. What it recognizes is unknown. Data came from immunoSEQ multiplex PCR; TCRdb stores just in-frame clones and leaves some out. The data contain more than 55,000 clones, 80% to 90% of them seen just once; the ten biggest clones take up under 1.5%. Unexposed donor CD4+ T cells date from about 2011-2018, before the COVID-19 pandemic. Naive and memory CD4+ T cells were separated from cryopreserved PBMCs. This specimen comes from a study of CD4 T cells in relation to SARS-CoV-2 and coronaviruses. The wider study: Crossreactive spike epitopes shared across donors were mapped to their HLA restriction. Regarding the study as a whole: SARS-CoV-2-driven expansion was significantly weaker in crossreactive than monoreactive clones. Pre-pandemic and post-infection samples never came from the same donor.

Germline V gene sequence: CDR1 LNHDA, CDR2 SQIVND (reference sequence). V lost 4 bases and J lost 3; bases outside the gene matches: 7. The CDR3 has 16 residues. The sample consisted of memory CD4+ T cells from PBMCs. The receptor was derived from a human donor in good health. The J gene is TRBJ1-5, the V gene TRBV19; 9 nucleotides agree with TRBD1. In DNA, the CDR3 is TGTGCCAGTAGTACAACGGACAGGGGCGACAATCAGCCCCAGCATTTT. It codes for CASSTTDRGDNQPQHF.